This entry lists 32 T cell receptor beta chains sequenced from one sample in a study of PD-L1 blockade in urothelial cancer (dated by TCRdb to 2016 to 2017). Libraries came from the immunoSEQ multiplex PCR assay. The table was pulled from immuneACCESS by TCRdb, which kept in-frame rearrangements only. Such tables lose some clones; where checked, under half of the loss comes from unresolved V genes, and the rest has no known cause. Across this sample there are 50,000 to 55,000 clones, with around 80% seen only once. The top ten clonotypes cover roughly 4% of the sample. Interpreted using the paper, the time point label stands for: pretreatment peripheral blood. The sample here was PBMCs, taken around atezolizumab (anti-PD-L1) treatment. These receptors all come from a man between 65 and 85 years old with urothelial cancer.

This chain links TRBV11-3 with TRBJ1-2, with D possibly being TRBD1 (6 bases). Looked up from germline, CDR1 is SGHNT and CDR2 is YENEEA. Trimming cost V 0 bases and J 2 bases, with 10 bases left between them. The CDR3 has 15 residues. The chain's CDR3 is CASSLEGQENYGYTF. DNA of the CDR3: TGTGCCAGCAGCTTAGAGGGACAAGAAAACTATGGCTACACCTTC.

This clone was recorded once. In DNA, the CDR3 is TGTGCCAGCAGCGTTGGGACAGGGGCCGAGCAGTTCTTC. This sequence encodes CASSVGTGAEQFF. The chain is built from TRBV9 and TRBJ2-1; 10 nucleotides align to TRBD1. The CDR3 totals 13 residues. Germline assignment: CDR1 SGDLS and CDR2 YYNGEE. J was trimmed by 10 bases and V by 2 bases; bases with no gene match: 3.

The rearrangement joins TRBV28 to TRBJ1-5; D possibly corresponds to TRBD1 (6 bases). The CDR3 is 16 residues long. Per the germline V gene, CDR1 is MDHEN and CDR2 is SYDVKM. Trimming stripped 10 bases from V and 0 bases from J, with 19 bases between. The CDR3 DNA sequence: TGTGCCACCACGGGCAGGGGTATTTATAGCAATCAGCCCCAGCATTTT. It translates to CATTGRGIYSNQPQHF.

This chain uses TRBV19 with TRBJ2-7, with TRBD1 identical over 9 bases. Germline lookup yields CDR1 LNHDA and CDR2 SQIVND (reference sequence). The CDR3 contains 14 residues. Trimming cost V 4 bases and J 1 base; bases outside gene matches: 2. CDR3 sequence (DNA): TGTGCCAGTAGTACCGGGACAGGGTCCTACGAGCAGTACTTC. Translated, it gives CASSTGTGSYEQYF.

The chain combines TRBV5-4 with TRBJ1-4, with 10 bases that match TRBD1. This CDR3 spans 15 amino acids. Germline V gene data show CDR1 as SGHNT and CDR2 as YYREEE (reference sequence). J was trimmed by 6 bases and V by 2 bases; bases with no gene match: 4. The CDR3, as DNA: TGTGCCAGCAGCTTAGACGGGACAGGGGATGAAAAACTGTTTTTT. This gives the protein CASSLDGTGDEKLFF.

The rearrangement links TRBV21-1 to TRBJ2-7; the D call of TRBD1 is as the table states it, not checked on the DNA. TRBV21-1 constitutes a pseudogene. The CDR3 contains 15 residues. CDR3 in amino acids: CASSNNPIRQGEQYF. CDR3 nucleotide sequence: TGTGCCAGCAGCAATAATCCTATACGACAGGGCGAGCAGTACTTC.

The chain couples TRBV9 to TRBJ1-2; D may be TRBD1 (6 bases). V was shortened by 4 bases and J by 2 bases, with 18 bases between the two germline ends. Germline lookup yields CDR1 SGDLS and CDR2 YYNGEE. The CDR3 is 16 amino acids. The CDR3 sequence: CASSPHWDTENYGYTF. CDR3 DNA sequence: TGTGCCAGCAGCCCCCATTGGGACACGGAAAACTATGGCTACACCTTC.

The chain employs TRBV15 and TRBJ2-1; D call uncertain. The CDR3 extends over 13 amino acids. The V end lost 3 bases, the J end lost 10 bases, and 13 bases lay between the germline ends. CDR1 is LNHNV, CDR2 YYDKDF, per germline (reference sequence). The CDR3: CATSSFQAREQFF. The CDR3 DNA reads TGTGCCACCAGCAGCTTTCAGGCTCGGGAGCAGTTCTTC.

The chain combines TRBV18 with TRBJ2-1; 8 bases fit TRBD2. Germline CDR1 is KGHSH and CDR2 is LQKENI. Trimming took 2 bases from V and 7 from J; bases not matched to a gene: 7. This CDR3 contains 15 residues. The DNA of the CDR3 is TGTGCCAGCTCACCAACGACTAGCGCCGAGAATGAGCAGTTCTTC. Translated: CASSPTTSAENEQFF.

The CDR3 here is CASSDSRSGGAGYNEQFF. The CDR3 region has the DNA TGTGCCAGCAGTGACTCTAGGAGCGGGGGGGCAGGTTACAATGAGCAGTTCTTC. The rearrangement links TRBV6-4 to TRBJ2-1; 10 bases are shared with TRBD2. The CDR3 has 18 residues. V lost 0 bases, J lost 4 bases, and 9 bases stayed unmatched. Per the germline V gene, CDR1 is MRHNA and CDR2 is SNTAGT.

The gene calls are TRBV7-2 and TRBJ1-5; 11 bases are shared with TRBD1. The CDR3 spans 15 residues. The V segment lost 3 bases and the J segment 5 bases; nucleotides outside the gene matches: 3. Germline loops: CDR1 SGHTA, CDR2 FQGNSA. The CDR3 coding sequence is TGTGCCAGCAGCTTGGACAGGGGGCGCGATCAGCCCCAGCATTTT. As protein: CASSLDRGRDQPQHF.

V usage is TRBV10-3 and J usage is TRBJ2-2; 15 nucleotides line up with TRBD2. CDR3 length: 18 residues. Germline V lookup: CDR1 ENHRY, CDR2 SYGVKD. The trim removed 5 bases at V and 3 bases at J, leaving 7 bases unmatched. The CDR3 coding sequence is TGTGCCATCAGTCCTTGGACTAGCGGGGGGGCGGACACCGGGGAGCTGTTTTTT. Translated, it gives CAISPWTSGGADTGELFF.

V is TRBV12-5 and J is TRBJ2-1; D call uncertain. Germline values: CDR1 LGHNT, CDR2 FRNRAP. V was shortened by 4 bases and J by 0 bases, with 10 bases between the two germline ends. The length of the CDR3 is 15 residues. The CDR3 bases are TGTGCTAGTGGTTCCGCGATTAGCTCCTACAATGAGCAGTTCTTC. Translating gives CASGSAISSYNEQFF.

This clone was counted a few times. This sequence joins TRBV10-2 and TRBJ1-1, with D hard to call. The CDR3 consists of 12 residues. With 5 bases removed from V and 0 bases from J, the gap between germline ends came to 4 bases. Germline CDR1 reads WSHSY; CDR2 reads SAAADI. For the CDR3, the DNA is TGCGCCAGCAGTATTATGAACACTGAAGCTTTCTTT. Translated, it gives CASSIMNTEAFF.

This chain links TRBV9 with TRBJ1-2, with D perhaps TRBD1 (6 bases). V dropped 1 base and J dropped 0 bases, with 10 bases sitting between them. Germline CDR1 is SGDLS and CDR2 is YYNGEE. This CDR3 comprises 15 residues. CDR3 sequence: CASSVRQASNYGYTF. CDR3 nucleotides: TGTGCCAGCAGCGTAAGACAGGCCTCTAACTATGGCTACACCTTC.

The CDR3 DNA sequence: TGCGCCAGCAGCCTTACTCCCGGGACAGGGTCTATGAACACTGAAGCTTTCTTT. Translated: CASSLTPGTGSMNTEAFF. The J gene is TRBJ1-1, the V gene TRBV4-1; 9 bases line up with TRBD1. The V segment lost 4 bases and the J segment 0 bases; nucleotides outside the gene matches: 12. This CDR3 spans 18 amino acids. The germline gives CDR1 MGHRA, CDR2 YSYEKL.

This rearrangement joins TRBV7-2 to TRBJ1-1; 7 bases map to TRBD1. Germline CDR1 is SGHTA and CDR2 is FQGNSA. Trimming removed 5 bases from V and 3 bases from J; junction bases left unmatched: 12. CDR3 size: 16 residues. CDR3 protein: CASSPTFRGGDTEAFF. The CDR3 region has the DNA TGTGCCAGCAGCCCCACGTTTAGAGGGGGCGACACTGAAGCTTTCTTT.

Only a few counts were recorded for this clone. The CDR3 is CASSMRLAGGADTQYF. Here the CDR3 DNA reads TGTGCCAGCAGCATGCGACTAGCGGGGGGTGCAGATACGCAGTATTTT. The chain joins TRBV7-2 to TRBJ2-3, with 13 bases fitting TRBD2. Germline V gene lookup returns CDR1 SGHTA and CDR2 FQGNSA. The V and J ends lost 5 bases and 4 bases, in that order; junction bases with no gene match: 6. CDR3 length equals 16 residues.

The chain links TRBV5-1 to TRBJ2-7; TRBD1 aligns across 8 bases. The CDR3 has 16 residues. The germline V gene has CDR1 SGHRS and CDR2 YFSETQ. V lost 3 bases to trimming and J lost 7 bases; unmatched junction nucleotides: 15. CDR3 sequence (DNA): TGCGCCAGCAGCTGGACCCGGGACAGGCCCAGGGGTGAGCAGTACTTC. Translating gives CASSWTRDRPRGEQYF.

The J gene is TRBJ2-7, the V gene TRBV6-5; 7 positions agree with TRBD2. The CDR3 totals 14 residues. Germline CDR1 is MNHEY and CDR2 is SVGAGI. V was clipped by 2 bases and J by 4 bases; unmatched bases: 5. The CDR3 DNA is TGTGCCAGCAGTTACAGAGGGGAGGGGTACGAGCAGTACTTC. It specifies CASSYRGEGYEQYF.

The rearrangement uses TRBV29-1 and TRBJ2-3, with 8 bases aligning to TRBD2. Per germline, CDR1 SQVTM and CDR2 ANQGSEA. This CDR3 is built from 14 residues. Unmatched junction bases numbered 4, after V lost 3 bases and J lost 2 bases. The CDR3 protein is CSVDAGGLTDTQYF. CDR3 nucleotide sequence: TGCAGCGTTGATGCGGGGGGCCTCACAGATACGCAGTATTTT.

The chain uses TRBV6-5 and TRBJ1-1; D call uncertain. The CDR3 is made up of 15 amino acids. Per germline, CDR1 MNHEY and CDR2 SVGAGI. Trimming took 1 base from V and 4 from J, leaving 13 bases between them. The CDR3 region is CASSYFGEVGTEAFF. DNA of the CDR3: TGTGCCAGCAGTTACTTTGGAGAAGTCGGCACTGAAGCTTTCTTT.

This chain connects TRBV6-1 to TRBJ2-3; D may be TRBD2 (7 bases). The CDR3 contains 19 residues. Germline CDR1 MNHNS, CDR2 SASEGT. Trimming stripped 3 bases from V and 2 bases from J, with 24 bases between. CDR3 loop: CASSDPLLGRGPITDTQYF. CDR3 bases: TGTGCCAGCAGTGATCCCCTCCTCGGGCGGGGGCCAATCACAGATACGCAGTATTTT.

The sample holds one count of this clone. The chain employs TRBV21-1 and TRBJ2-2; the table assigns TRBD1, which was not confirmed against the DNA. TRBV21-1 is a recognized pseudogene. There are 19 residues in the CDR3. The CDR3 DNA is TGTGCCAGCAGCAAAGTTGGGCCCTGGACAGGTCGCGACACCGGGGAGCTGTTTTTT. It is translated as CASSKVGPWTGRDTGELFF.

V is TRBV18 and J is TRBJ2-4; tentatively, D is TRBD1 (5 bases). Germline CDR1 KGHSH, CDR2 LQKENI. The CDR3 runs 13 residues. V lost 6 bases and J lost 9, with 15 bases in between. CDR3 DNA sequence: TGTGCCAGCTCGCCCGACAGTGTCGGCATTCAGTACTTC. Protein sequence: CASSPDSVGIQYF.

The chain is built from TRBV19 and TRBJ2-5; tentative D call: TRBD1 (8 bases). CDR3 size: 16 residues. Germline CDR1 reads LNHDA; CDR2 reads SQIVND (reference sequence). V lost 4 bases and J 5 bases, leaving 20 bases between the germline ends. The CDR3 DNA sequence: TGTGCCAGTAGTACAGGGGGCGGCGGGAGTCCGGAGACCCAGTACTTC. Translation gives CASSTGGGGSPETQYF.

J is TRBJ1-1 and V is TRBV5-1; possibly TRBD1 for D (5 bases). Germline CDR1 reads SGHRS; CDR2 reads YFSETQ. The CDR3 loop spans 13 amino acids. V was pared by 5 bases and J by 5 bases, with 13 bases between. In DNA form, the CDR3 reads TGCGCCAGCAGGACAATGGAGGGGACTGAAGCTTTCTTT. It specifies CASRTMEGTEAFF.

This rearrangement joins TRBV18 to TRBJ2-7; 7 positions agree with TRBD2. The germline V gene encodes CDR1 KGHSH and CDR2 LQKENI. Trimming removed 2 bases from V and 5 bases from J; junction bases left unmatched: 9. The CDR3 is made up of 15 amino acids. The DNA of the CDR3 is TGTGCCAGCTCACCAAGCCAGCGGGGTGTGCACGAGCAGTACTTC. Amino acid sequence: CASSPSQRGVHEQYF.

This rearrangement joins TRBV4-3 to TRBJ2-1, with 10 bases lining up with TRBD1. CDR1 is LGHNA and CDR2 is YSLEER in the germline V gene. Trimming took 1 base from V and 8 from J; bases not matched to a gene: 5. This CDR3 is built from 15 residues. CDR3 protein: CASSQVDRGLDEQFF. The CDR3 DNA is TGCGCCAGCAGCCAAGTAGACAGGGGGCTCGATGAGCAGTTCTTC.

This clone showed up just a few times. The rearrangement uses TRBV7-9 and TRBJ1-1, with unresolved D. This CDR3 has 14 residues. Germline CDR1 is SEHNR and CDR2 is FQNEAQ (reference sequence). V lost 5 bases and J lost 3, with 13 bases in between. For the CDR3, the DNA is TGTGCCAGCAGCGTTACACGCGGGGACACTGAAGCTTTCTTT. This codes for CASSVTRGDTEAFF.

The rearrangement links TRBV9 to TRBJ1-1; 7 bases align to TRBD1. The CDR3 runs to 14 residues. The V gene end was trimmed by 3 bases and the J gene end by 1 base; junction bases not matched to a gene: 3. From germline, CDR1 is SGDLS and CDR2 YYNGEE. CDR3 in amino acids: CASSAGTANTEAFF. CDR3 sequence (DNA): TGTGCCAGCAGCGCCGGGACAGCGAACACTGAAGCTTTCTTT. Drawing the rest from reference TRBV9 and TRBJ1-1, the complete variable domain is DSGVTQTPKHLITATGQRVTLRCSPRSGDLSVYWYQQSLDQGLQFLIQYYNGEERAKGNILERFSAQQFPDLHSELNLSSLELGDSALYFCASSAGTANTEAFFGQGTRLTVV.

Concerning this clone: The sample contains more than one DNA sequence encoding this CDR3. The chain joins TRBV4-2 to TRBJ1-3; 10 bases are a match to TRBD1. CDR3 length: 16 residues. Germline V gene lookup returns CDR1 LGHNA and CDR2 YNFKEQ. With 3 bases clipped from V and 1 base from J, the junction kept 3 bases outside the gene matches. The CDR3 sequence: CASSQEDRGSGNTIYF. Here the CDR3 DNA reads TGTGCCAGCAGCCAGGAGGACAGGGGGTCTGGAAACACCATATATTTT.